Following are 14 T cell receptor beta chains from one sample sequenced in a study of tumor and adjacent non-tumor tissue in lung cancer. The template was RNA from unsorted bulk tissue. Three rounds of nested PCR, following a modified ARM-PCR protocol, produced the TCRbeta library. Using its own MiXCR run on the multiplex PCR reads, TCRdb lists one record per CDR3 protein. The sample holds approximately 71,000 distinct CDR3 sequences, roughly three fifths seen once. The sample consisted of lung tumor tissue. Source of these receptors: a man aged 50 or older with non-small cell lung cancer.

In the case of this clonotype: A read error may be the cause here, since a much bigger clone is one base away. The V call is TRBV5-1, the J call TRBJ2-7; 13 positions match TRBD2. The CDR3 covers 15 residues. The germline V gene encodes CDR1 SGHRS and CDR2 YFSETQ. CDR3 residues: CASSLLAGGPYERYF. The CDR3 region has the DNA TGCGCCAGCAGCTTACTAGCGGGGGGGCCCTACGAGCGGTACTTC.

The chain carries TRBV2 and TRBJ2-7; TRBD2 might be the D (6 bases). CDR1 SNHLY and CDR2 FYNNEI come from the germline V gene. CDR3 length: 11 residues. Trimming shortened V by 8 bases and J by 5 bases, and 10 bases separated the two germline ends. The CDR3 DNA reads as TGTGCCAGCCGCGGGGCCCACGAGCAGTACTTC. Translating it yields CASRGAHEQYF.

Comments on this clonotype: This may arise from a read error, as a much more abundant clone is one base away. The V and J genes are TRBV12-3 or TRBV12-4 and TRBJ2-3; weak D call: TRBD1 (7 bases). The CDR3 has 14 residues. CDR3 bases: TGTGCCAGCAGTTTCCAGGGGGGAGGAGATACGCGGTATTTT. Protein: CASSFQGGGDTRYF.

Concerning this clonotype: This clone may be a read error of a much larger clone one base away. This sequence joins TRBV6-5 and TRBJ1-2; maybe TRBD1 (5 bases). CDR3 length equals 12 residues. The germline V gene encodes CDR1 MNHEY and CDR2 SVGAGI. CDR3 nucleotides: TGTACCAGCAGGCAGGGATTATATGGCTACACCTTC. Its translation is CTSRQGLYGYTF.

Comment on this clonotype: The junction departs from germline at one end; a sequencing error may be responsible. This rearrangement joins TRBV6-5 to TRBJ2-7, with D possibly matching TRBD2 (5 bases). Per germline, CDR1 MNHEY and CDR2 SVGAGI. The CDR3 length is 13 residues. CDR3 residues: CASARRDGYERYF. CDR3 bases: TGTGCAAGCGCCCGACGGGATGGCTACGAGCGGTACTTC.

For this clonotype: This clone may be a read error of a much larger clone one base away. V usage is TRBV7-2 and J usage is TRBJ2-2; 8 bases are shared with TRBD2. This CDR3 contains 13 residues. Looked up from germline, CDR1 is SGHTA and CDR2 is FQGNSA. The CDR3 nucleotides read TGTGCCAGCGGCTTTAGCGGGGTCGGGGAGCTGTTTTTT. As protein: CASGFSGVGELFF.

Remarks on this clonotype: The junction departs from the called germline gene at one end, perhaps through a read error. V is TRBV5-4 and J is TRBJ1-1, with TRBD1 matching over 8 bases. This CDR3 is 17 amino acids long. Germline loops: CDR1 SGHNT, CDR2 YYREEE (reference sequence). CDR3 sequence: CASSLVARGLWGTEAFF. DNA of the CDR3: TGTGCTAGCAGCTTGGTTGCCAGGGGGCTATGGGGAACTGAAGCTTTCTTT.

Regarding this clonotype: One end of the junction fails to match germline, which may point to a read error. This rearrangement joins TRBV11-2 to TRBJ2-7, with TRBD1 matching 9 bases. CDR3 length: 15 amino acids. The V gene's germline CDR1 is SGHAT and CDR2 FQNNGV. CDR3 loop: CTSSLSPGQGYEQYF. CDR3 DNA: TGTACCAGCAGCTTAAGCCCGGGACAGGGCTACGAGCAGTACTTC.

Here the CDR3 reads CASIFGHRDGSGTIYF. As DNA, the CDR3 is TGCGCCAGCATCTTTGGGCATCGGGACGGATCCGGAACCATATATTTT. The rearrangement uses TRBV5-1 and TRBJ1-3; maybe TRBD1 (5 bases). The germline CDR1 and CDR2 sequences are SGHRS and YFSETQ. V lost 6 bases and J lost 10, with 26 bases in between. This CDR3 is built from 16 residues.

About this clonotype itself: One junction end disagrees with the germline gene, perhaps due to a read error. The chain uses TRBV4-1 and TRBJ1-2; no reliable D call. This CDR3 comprises 14 residues. CDR1 MGHRA and CDR2 YSYEKL come from the germline V gene. The CDR3 spells CVSSQDVAHNGYTF. The CDR3 DNA sequence: TGCGTCAGCAGCCAAGACGTGGCTCACAATGGCTACACCTTC.

In regard to this clonotype: A read error may explain this, as a much larger clone is one base away. The chain couples TRBV12-3 or TRBV12-4 to TRBJ1-3, with a weak D call TRBD1 (6 bases). CDR3 size: 14 residues. The CDR3 sequence: CASTYGGAGNIIYF. Here the CDR3 DNA reads TGTGCCAGCACCTATGGGGGGGCTGGAAACATCATATATTTT.

This clonotype was counted many times. This chain connects TRBV5-5 to TRBJ2-2; 9 positions match TRBD1. The CDR3 loop spans 20 amino acids. CDR1 and CDR2 from the germline V gene are SGHKS and YYEKEE (reference sequence). V lost 3 bases and J lost 4; bases outside the gene matches: 19. The CDR3 loop reads CASSSRQGVYRVLPTGELFF. In DNA form, the CDR3 reads TGTGCCAGCAGCTCTCGACAGGGGGTCTACCGGGTCCTACCCACCGGGGAGCTGTTTTTT. The complete variable domain, with remaining parts taken from reference TRBV5-5 and TRBJ2-2, reads DAGVTQSPTHLIKTRGQQVTLRCSPISGHKSVSWYQQVLGQGPQFIFQYYEKEERGRGNFPDRFSARQFPNYSSELNVNALLLGDSALYLCASSSRQGVYRVLPTGELFFGEGSRLTVL.

The chain is built from TRBV7-9 and TRBJ1-1; 7 positions match TRBD1. The CDR3 runs to 14 residues. In germline, CDR1 is SEHNR, CDR2 FQNEAQ (reference sequence). Germline trimming cut 1 base from V and 1 base from J; bases unmatched to any gene: 0. CDR3 sequence reads: CASSLGTGNTEAFF. The CDR3 DNA reads TGTGCCAGCAGCTTAGGGACAGGGAACACTGAAGCTTTCTTT.

To note about this clonotype: A much larger clone differs from this one at a single base, so this may be a read error. The chain is built from TRBV10-1 and TRBJ2-7, with 10 bases aligning to TRBD2. CDR1 is WNHNN, CDR2 SYGVQD, per germline (reference sequence). The CDR3 totals 15 residues. The CDR3 sequence is CASRERASGSYEQYF. In DNA, the CDR3 is TGCGCCAGCCGTGAGAGGGCTAGCGGGAGCTACGAGCAGTACTTC.